This T cell receptor (beta chain) was recovered during a study of blood T cells in healthy people across ages. Findings and caveats of the study: In long-lived donors, naive CD4+ cell counts and diversity exceeded those of aged donors. Considered underestimates were the diversity estimates obtained from one million T cells.

Through a sample-barcoded 5' primer and a J-beta primer mix, a second PCR was run for about 6 to 11 cycles. Each sample yielded at least 2.5 million CDR3-containing paired-end reads. TCRdb used MiXCR to reprocess the 5' RACE reads, holding one entry per CDR3 protein. The sample lists 600,000 to 650,000 distinct CDR3 sequences; roughly 53% were seen once. Remarks on this clonotype: The antigen is not known.

Source material: blood. The clonotype comes from a man in his 60s in good health.

CDR3 in DNA: TGTGCCAGCACAAGTGGGCAAAACTACAATGAGCAGTTCTTC. It codes for CASTSGQNYNEQFF. V usage is TRBV28 and J usage is TRBJ2-1; D is undetermined. The CDR3 has 14 amino acids. Germline-derived CDR1 and CDR2 are MDHEN and SYDVKM. V was clipped by 7 bases and J by 3 bases, with 13 bases between them.